The 8 T cell receptor beta chains in this list originate from one sample, sequenced in a study of response to subunit inactivated influenza vaccine. TCRdb reprocessed the RT-PCR reads with MiXCR, giving one entry per CDR3 protein. The table includes 800,000 or so distinct CDR3 sequences, approximately 22% detected once. Sequences were derived from PBMCs from blood, sampled 5 days after vaccination. These receptors were obtained from a man aged 50-60 years who received an inactivated influenza vaccine.

This clonotype has more than one count but fewer than ten. The chain has TRBV20-1 and TRBJ1-1; unclear D gene. Trimming left V 3 bases short and J 1 base short, with 6 bases between. CDR1 is DFQATT, CDR2 SNEGSKA, per germline (reference sequence). This CDR3 spans 12 amino acids. The CDR3 loop is CSASRANTEAFF. The CDR3 DNA reads as TGCAGTGCTAGTAGAGCGAACACTGAAGCTTTCTTT.

The chain links TRBV20-1 to TRBJ2-3; D is uncertain. With 4 bases removed from V and 2 bases from J, the gap between germline ends came to 16 bases. This CDR3 contains 15 residues. The germline V gene encodes CDR1 DFQATT and CDR2 SNEGSKA (reference sequence). CDR3 residues: CSATHPVGYTDTQYF. The CDR3 DNA sequence: TGCAGTGCTACCCACCCAGTCGGGTACACAGATACGCAGTATTTT.

This clonotype was detected only a few times. The chain has TRBV5-1 and TRBJ2-1, with TRBD1 matching over 11 bases. Per the germline V gene, CDR1 is SGHRS and CDR2 is YFSETQ. This CDR3 is built from 17 residues. V shed 0 bases, J shed 0 bases, and the junction held 2 bases outside the gene matches. CDR3 sequence: CASSLDGTGGSYNEQFF. CDR3 nucleotide sequence: TGCGCCAGCAGCTTGGATGGGACAGGGGGCTCCTACAATGAGCAGTTCTTC.

This clonotype was counted between two and nine times. The chain has TRBV24-1 and TRBJ2-2, with D possibly called TRBD1 or TRBD2 (6 bases each). V was clipped by 7 bases and J by 6 bases, with 17 bases between them. This CDR3 has 15 amino acids. Germline values: CDR1 KGHDR, CDR2 SFDVKD. The CDR3 sequence is CATRIGGLKPGELFF. The CDR3 region has the DNA TGTGCCACCAGGATTGGGGGGCTTAAGCCCGGGGAGCTGTTTTTT.

This clonotype was detected many times. This chain uses TRBV11-2 with TRBJ2-7; TRBD1 matches 10 bases. V shed 1 base and J 6 bases; nucleotides not matched to a gene: 3. The germline V gene has CDR1 SGHAT and CDR2 FQNNGV. The CDR3 runs 14 residues. The CDR3 region is CASSLGDRGGEQYF. CDR3 DNA: TGTGCCAGCAGCTTAGGGGACAGGGGAGGCGAGCAGTACTTC.

This clonotype was picked up many times. The chain is built from TRBV12-3 or TRBV12-4 and TRBJ1-1; possibly TRBD1 for D (6 bases). The V end was cut by 3 bases, the J end by 4 bases, with 12 bases between. The CDR3 contains 14 residues. The CDR3 nucleotides read TGTGCCAGCAGTTTCCAGGGGTTGGGCACTGAAGCTTTCTTT. Translation gives CASSFQGLGTEAFF.

This clonotype showed up just a few times. The J gene is TRBJ2-1, the V gene TRBV7-9, with 8 bases fitting TRBD2. From germline, CDR1 is SEHNR and CDR2 FQNEAQ (reference sequence). The CDR3 spans 15 residues. J gave up 9 bases and V 3 bases, and 10 bases lay outside the gene matches. As DNA, the CDR3 is TGTGCCAGCAGCTTGCCCGGGGGGGGAGATGGTGAGCAGTTCTTC. Amino acid sequence: CASSLPGGGDGEQFF.

The chain has TRBV4-3 and TRBJ1-4, with D uncertain. Germline V gene data show CDR1 as LGHNA and CDR2 as YSLEER. Trimming removed 1 base at V and 8 bases at J, with 11 bases between. The CDR3 runs to 14 residues. CDR3 sequence (DNA): TGCGCCAGCAGCCAAGGGGCGTACGGGGAAAAACTGTTTTTT. This encodes CASSQGAYGEKLFF.